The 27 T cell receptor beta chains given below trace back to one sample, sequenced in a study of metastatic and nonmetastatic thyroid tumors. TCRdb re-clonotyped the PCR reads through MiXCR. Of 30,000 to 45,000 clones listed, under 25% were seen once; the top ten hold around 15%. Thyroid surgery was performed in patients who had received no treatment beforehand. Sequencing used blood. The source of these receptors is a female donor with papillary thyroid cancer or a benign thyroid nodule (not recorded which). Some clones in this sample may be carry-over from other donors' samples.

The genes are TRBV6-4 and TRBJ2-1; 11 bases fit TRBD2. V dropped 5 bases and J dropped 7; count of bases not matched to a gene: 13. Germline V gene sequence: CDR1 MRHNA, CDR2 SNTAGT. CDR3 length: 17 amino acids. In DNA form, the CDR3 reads TGTGCCAGCAGTTTAGCGGGAGGGATTGGTCTGGATAATGAGCAGTTCTTC. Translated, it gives CASSLAGGIGLDNEQFF.

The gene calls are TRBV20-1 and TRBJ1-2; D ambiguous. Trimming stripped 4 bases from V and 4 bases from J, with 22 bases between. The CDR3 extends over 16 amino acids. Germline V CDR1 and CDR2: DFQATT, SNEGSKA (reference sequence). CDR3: CSAIPSGREGGYGYTF. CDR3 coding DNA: TGCAGTGCTATCCCAAGCGGCAGAGAGGGTGGCTATGGCTACACCTTC.

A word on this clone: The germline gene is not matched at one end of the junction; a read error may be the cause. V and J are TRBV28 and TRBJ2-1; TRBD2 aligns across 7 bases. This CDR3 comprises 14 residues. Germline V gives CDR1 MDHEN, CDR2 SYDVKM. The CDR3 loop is CASSWGGSYNGQFF. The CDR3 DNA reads TGTGCCAGCAGTTGGGGGGGTTCCTACAATGGGCAGTTCTTC.

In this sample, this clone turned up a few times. In nucleotides, the CDR3 is TGTGCCAGCAGCCGACAGGGGGCTAATTCACCCCTCCACTTT. Translation: CASSRQGANSPLHF. This chain links TRBV6-1 with TRBJ1-6, with 10 nucleotides matching TRBD1. V dropped 6 bases and J dropped 6; count of bases not matched to a gene: 2. The CDR3 has 14 residues. Germline lookup yields CDR1 MNHNS and CDR2 SASEGT.

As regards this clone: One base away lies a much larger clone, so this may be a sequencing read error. The CDR3 is CAWSVCSGGQETQYF. The CDR3, as DNA: TGTGCCTGGAGTGTATGTTCCGGGGGGCAAGAGACCCAGTACTTC. The V call is TRBV30, the J call TRBJ2-5; 7 bases agree with TRBD2. V lost 0 bases, J lost 2 bases, and 6 bases stayed unmatched. The CDR3 sequence is 15 residues long. The germline V gene encodes CDR1 GTSNPN and CDR2 SVGIG (reference sequence). Variable domain in full (rest from reference TRBV30 and TRBJ2-5): SQTIHQWPATLVQPVGSPLSLECTVEGTSNPNLYWYRQAAGRGLQLLFYSVGIGQISSEVPQNLSASRPQDRQFILSSKKLLLSDSGFYLCAWSVCSGGQETQYFGPGTRLLVL.

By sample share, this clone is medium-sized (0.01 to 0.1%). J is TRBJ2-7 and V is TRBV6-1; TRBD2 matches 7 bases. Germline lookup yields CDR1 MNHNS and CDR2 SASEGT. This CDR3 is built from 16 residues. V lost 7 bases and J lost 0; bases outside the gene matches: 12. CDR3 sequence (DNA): TGTGCCAGCAAGGTTGAGCCTAGCGGAGTCTCCTACGAGCAGTACTTC. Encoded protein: CASKVEPSGVSYEQYF.

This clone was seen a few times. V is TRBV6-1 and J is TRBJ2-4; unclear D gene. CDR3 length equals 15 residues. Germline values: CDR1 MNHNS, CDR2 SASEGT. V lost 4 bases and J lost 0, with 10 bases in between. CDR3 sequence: CASSVKRLAKNIQYF. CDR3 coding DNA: TGTGCCAGCAGTGTCAAGAGACTAGCCAAAAACATTCAGTACTTC.

This chain's CDR3 is CASSLEGWGNQPQHF. The CDR3, as DNA: TGTGCCAGCAGCTTAGAGGGGTGGGGCAATCAGCCCCAGCATTTT. The chain employs TRBV7-2 and TRBJ1-5; tentatively, D is TRBD1 (5 bases). Trimming shortened V by 1 base and J by 2 bases, and 9 bases separated the two germline ends. CDR1 SGHTA and CDR2 FQGNSA come from the germline V gene. The CDR3 is made up of 15 amino acids.

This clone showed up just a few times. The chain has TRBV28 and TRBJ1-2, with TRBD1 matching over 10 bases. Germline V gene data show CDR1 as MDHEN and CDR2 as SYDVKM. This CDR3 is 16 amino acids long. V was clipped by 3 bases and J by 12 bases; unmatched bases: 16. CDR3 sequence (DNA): TGTGCCAGCAGTTTCCGTGACAGGGGGCGGGATGTTGGTAACACCTTC. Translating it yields CASSFRDRGRDVGNTF.

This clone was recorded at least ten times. The CDR3 coding sequence is TGTGCCATCCATCTCAGCGGGTCTAGCACAGATACGCAGTATTTT. Translating it yields CAIHLSGSSTDTQYF. The genes are TRBV7-9 and TRBJ2-3, with D maybe TRBD2 (6 bases). The V and J ends lost 10 bases and 0 bases respectively, with 17 bases between them. The CDR3 length is 15 residues. Germline loops: CDR1 SEHNR, CDR2 FQNEAQ (reference sequence).

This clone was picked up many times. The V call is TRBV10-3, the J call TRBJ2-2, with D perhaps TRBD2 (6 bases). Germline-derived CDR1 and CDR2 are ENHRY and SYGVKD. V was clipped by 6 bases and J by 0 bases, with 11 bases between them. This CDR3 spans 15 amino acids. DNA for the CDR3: TGTGCCATCAGAGCTAGCGTGACGAACACCGGGGAGCTGTTTTTT. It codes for CAIRASVTNTGELFF.

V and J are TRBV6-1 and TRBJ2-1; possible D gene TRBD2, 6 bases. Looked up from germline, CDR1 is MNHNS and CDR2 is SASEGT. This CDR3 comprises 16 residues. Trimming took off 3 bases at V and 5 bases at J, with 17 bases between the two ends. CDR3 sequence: CASSDGGSSWNNEQFF. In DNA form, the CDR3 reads TGTGCCAGCAGTGATGGGGGGTCTAGCTGGAACAATGAGCAGTTCTTC.

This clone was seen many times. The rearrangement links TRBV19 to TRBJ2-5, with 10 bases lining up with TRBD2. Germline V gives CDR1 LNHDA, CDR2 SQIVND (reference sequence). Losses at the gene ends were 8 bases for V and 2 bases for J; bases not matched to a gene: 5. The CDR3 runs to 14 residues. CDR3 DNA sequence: TGTGCCAGTGGTACTAGCGGGGTACAAGAGACCCAGTACTTC. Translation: CASGTSGVQETQYF.

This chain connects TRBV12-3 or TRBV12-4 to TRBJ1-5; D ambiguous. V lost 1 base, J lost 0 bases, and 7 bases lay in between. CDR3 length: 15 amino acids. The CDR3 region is CASSLVGVSNQPQHF. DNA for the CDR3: TGTGCCAGCAGTTTAGTCGGGGTTAGCAATCAGCCCCAGCATTTT.

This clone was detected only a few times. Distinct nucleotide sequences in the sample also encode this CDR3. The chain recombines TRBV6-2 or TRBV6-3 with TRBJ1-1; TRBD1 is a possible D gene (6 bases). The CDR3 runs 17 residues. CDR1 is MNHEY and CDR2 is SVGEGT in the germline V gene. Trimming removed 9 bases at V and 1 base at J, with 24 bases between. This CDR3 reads CASSQSLYRAPNTEAFF. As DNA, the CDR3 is TGTGCCAGTAGCCAATCGCTGTACAGGGCTCCGAACACTGAAGCTTTCTTT.

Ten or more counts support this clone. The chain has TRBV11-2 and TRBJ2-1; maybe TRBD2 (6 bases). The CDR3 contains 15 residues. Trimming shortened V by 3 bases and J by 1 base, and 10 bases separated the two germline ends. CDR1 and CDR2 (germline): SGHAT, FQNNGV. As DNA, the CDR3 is TGTGCCAGCAGCTTTCTTGCGGGGTCCTACAATGAGCAGTTCTTC. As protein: CASSFLAGSYNEQFF.

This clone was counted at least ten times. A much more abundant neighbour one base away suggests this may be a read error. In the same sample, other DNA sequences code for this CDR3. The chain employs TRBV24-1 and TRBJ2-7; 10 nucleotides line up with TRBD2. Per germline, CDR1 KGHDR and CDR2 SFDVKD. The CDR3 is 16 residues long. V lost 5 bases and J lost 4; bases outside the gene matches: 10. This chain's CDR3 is CATSGVGQAGGYEQYF. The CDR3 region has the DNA TGTGCCACCAGTGGGGTCGGCCAAGCGGGAGGGTACGAGCAGTACTTC.

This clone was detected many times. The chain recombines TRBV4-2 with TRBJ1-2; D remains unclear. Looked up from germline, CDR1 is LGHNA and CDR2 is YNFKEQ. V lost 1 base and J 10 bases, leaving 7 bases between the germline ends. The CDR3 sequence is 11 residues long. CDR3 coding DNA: TGTGCCAGCAGCCAAGTGGAATCCTACACCTTC. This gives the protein CASSQVESYTF.

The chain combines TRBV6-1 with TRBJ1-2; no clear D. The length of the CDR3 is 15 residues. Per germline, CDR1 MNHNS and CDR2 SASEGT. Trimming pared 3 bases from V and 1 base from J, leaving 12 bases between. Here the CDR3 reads CASSEGPSVNYGYTF. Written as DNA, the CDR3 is TGTGCCAGCAGTGAGGGTCCGAGCGTTAACTATGGCTACACCTTC.

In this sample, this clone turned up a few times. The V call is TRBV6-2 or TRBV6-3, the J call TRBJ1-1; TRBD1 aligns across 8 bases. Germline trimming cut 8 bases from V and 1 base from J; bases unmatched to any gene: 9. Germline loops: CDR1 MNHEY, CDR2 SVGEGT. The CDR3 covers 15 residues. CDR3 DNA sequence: TGTGCCAGCCTAGACCAGACAGGGGCGAACACTGAAGCTTTCTTT. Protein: CASLDQTGANTEAFF.

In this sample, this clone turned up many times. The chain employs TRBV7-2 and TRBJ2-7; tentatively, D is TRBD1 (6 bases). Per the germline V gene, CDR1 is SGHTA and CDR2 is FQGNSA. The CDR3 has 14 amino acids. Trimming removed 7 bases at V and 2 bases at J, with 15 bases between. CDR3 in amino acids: CASTFETGPYEQYF. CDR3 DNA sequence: TGTGCCAGCACCTTCGAGACAGGCCCCTACGAGCAGTACTTC.

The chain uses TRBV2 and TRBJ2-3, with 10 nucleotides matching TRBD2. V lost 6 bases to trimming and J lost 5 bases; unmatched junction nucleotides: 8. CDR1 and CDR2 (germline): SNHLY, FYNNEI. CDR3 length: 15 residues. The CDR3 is CASSGRTSGKDTQYF. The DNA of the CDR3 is TGTGCCAGCAGCGGAAGGACTAGCGGCAAAGATACGCAGTATTTT.

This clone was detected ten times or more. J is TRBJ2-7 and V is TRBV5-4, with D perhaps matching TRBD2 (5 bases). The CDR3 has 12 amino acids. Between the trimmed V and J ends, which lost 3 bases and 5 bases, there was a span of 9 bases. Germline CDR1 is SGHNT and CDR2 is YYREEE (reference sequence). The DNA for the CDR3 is TGTGCCAGCAGCTCGCGGGCCCACGAGCAGTACTTC. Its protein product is CASSSRAHEQYF.

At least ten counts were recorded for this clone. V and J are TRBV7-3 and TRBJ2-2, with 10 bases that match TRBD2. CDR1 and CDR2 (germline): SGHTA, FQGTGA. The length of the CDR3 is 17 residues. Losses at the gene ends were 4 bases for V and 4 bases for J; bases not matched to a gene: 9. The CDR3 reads CASSSPLAGVSTGELFF. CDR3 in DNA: TGTGCCAGCAGCTCACCCCTAGCGGGAGTAAGCACCGGGGAGCTGTTTTTT.

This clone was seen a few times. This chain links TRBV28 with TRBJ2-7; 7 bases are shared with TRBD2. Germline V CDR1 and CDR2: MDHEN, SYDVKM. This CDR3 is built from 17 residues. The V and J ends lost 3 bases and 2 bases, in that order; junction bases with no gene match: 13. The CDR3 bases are TGTGCCAGCAGTTTTGGGGATTGGTCTAGCGGTACCTACGAGCAGTACTTC. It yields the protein CASSFGDWSSGTYEQYF.

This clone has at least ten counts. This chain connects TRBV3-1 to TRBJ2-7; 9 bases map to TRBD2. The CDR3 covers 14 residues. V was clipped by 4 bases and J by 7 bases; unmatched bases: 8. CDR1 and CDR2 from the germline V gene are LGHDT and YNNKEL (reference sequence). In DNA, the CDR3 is TGTGCCAGCAGCCTGTCAGCGGGAGGTCAAGAGCAGTACTTC. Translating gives CASSLSAGGQEQYF.

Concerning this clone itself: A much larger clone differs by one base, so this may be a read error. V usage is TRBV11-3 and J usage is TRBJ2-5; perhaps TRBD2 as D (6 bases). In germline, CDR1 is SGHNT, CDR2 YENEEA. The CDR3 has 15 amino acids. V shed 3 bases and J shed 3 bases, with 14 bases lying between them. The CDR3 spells CASSLGLGVEETQYF. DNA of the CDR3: TGTGCCAGCAGCTTGGGACTGGGGGTTGAAGAGACCCAGTACTTC.